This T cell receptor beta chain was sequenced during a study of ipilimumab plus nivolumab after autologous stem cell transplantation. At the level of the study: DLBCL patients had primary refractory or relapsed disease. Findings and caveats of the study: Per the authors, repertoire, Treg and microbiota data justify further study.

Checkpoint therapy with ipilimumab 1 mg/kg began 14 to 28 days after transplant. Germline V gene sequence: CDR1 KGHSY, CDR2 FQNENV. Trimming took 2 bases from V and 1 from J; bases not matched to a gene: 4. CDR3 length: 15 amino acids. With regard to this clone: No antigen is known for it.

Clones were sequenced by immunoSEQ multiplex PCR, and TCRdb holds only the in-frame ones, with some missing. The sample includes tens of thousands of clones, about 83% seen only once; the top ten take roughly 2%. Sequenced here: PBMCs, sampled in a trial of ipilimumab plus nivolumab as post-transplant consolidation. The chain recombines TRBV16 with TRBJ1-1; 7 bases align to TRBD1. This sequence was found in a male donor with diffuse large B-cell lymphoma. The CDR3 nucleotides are TGTGCCAGCAGCCAACAGGGACAGAGGAACACTGAAGCTTTCTTT. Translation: CASSQQGQRNTEAFF.